The 5 T cell receptor beta chains below all came from one sample that was sequenced in a study of blood T cell repertoires in COVID-19. Clones were sequenced by immunoSEQ multiplex PCR, and TCRdb holds only the in-frame ones, with some missing. The table lists 250,000 to 350,000 clones, around 90% of them singletons, with approximately 7.5% in the top ten. Sample: peripheral blood. These receptors were obtained from a woman aged 30 to 39 with COVID-19, enrolled during active disease.

The CDR3 here is CASSREGGLTEAFF. The DNA of the CDR3 is TGTGCCAGCAGCCGGGAGGGGGGGCTCACTGAAGCTTTCTTT. V usage is TRBV5-4 and J usage is TRBJ1-1; D possibly corresponds to TRBD1 (6 bases). The CDR3 consists of 14 residues. Trimming removed 4 bases at V and 4 bases at J, with 14 bases between. Germline V gene data show CDR1 as SGHNT and CDR2 as YYREEE (reference sequence).

The chain recombines TRBV15 with TRBJ1-2, with D maybe TRBD1 (6 bases). The V end lost 4 bases, the J end lost 6 bases, and 12 bases lay between the germline ends. Germline values: CDR1 LNHNV, CDR2 YYDKDF (reference sequence). The CDR3 extends over 13 amino acids. The CDR3 DNA follows: TGTGCCACCAGCACAACCCGACAGGATGGCTACACCTTC. This translates into CATSTTRQDGYTF.

The rearrangement links TRBV9 to TRBJ2-1; TRBD2 agrees at 9 bases. The germline CDR1 and CDR2 sequences are SGDLS and YYNGEE. The CDR3 covers 16 residues. The V and J ends lost 0 bases and 4 bases, in that order; junction bases with no gene match: 5. CDR3 region: CASSVAPSGIYNEQFF. Here the CDR3 DNA reads TGTGCCAGCAGCGTAGCTCCTAGCGGGATATACAATGAGCAGTTCTTC. The complete variable domain, with remaining parts taken from reference TRBV9 and TRBJ2-1, reads DSGVTQTPKHLITATGQRVTLRCSPRSGDLSVYWYQQSLDQGLQFLIQYYNGEERAKGNILERFSAQQFPDLHSELNLSSLELGDSALYFCASSVAPSGIYNEQFFGPGTRLTVL.

The rearrangement joins TRBV28 to TRBJ1-5, with D perhaps TRBD1 (5 bases). This CDR3 spans 13 amino acids. In germline, CDR1 is MDHEN, CDR2 SYDVKM. The V gene lost 6 bases and the J gene lost 5 bases, with 11 bases spanning the gap. Here the CDR3 reads CASSRGTYQPQHF. As DNA, the CDR3 is TGTGCCAGCAGCCGCGGGACGTATCAGCCCCAGCATTTT.

This clone was seen repeatedly, ten times or more. The J gene is TRBJ1-1, the V gene TRBV6-5; D possibly corresponds to TRBD1 (6 bases). CDR1 and CDR2 from the germline V gene are MNHEY and SVGAGI. The CDR3 covers 13 residues. Trimming pared 6 bases from V and 5 bases from J, leaving 13 bases between. The CDR3 DNA reads as TGTGCCAGCAGAACTCACAGGGATACTGAAGCTTTCTTT. It encodes CASRTHRDTEAFF.